This T cell receptor beta chain was sequenced for a study of shared clonotypes between healthy human individuals. Broader study findings: Generally, naive subsets came out with larger estimated richness than memory subsets.

As for this clone: The antigen is not known. The sample has other DNA sequences that encode this CDR3 too.

Positively selected for CCR7, the CD45RO-negative cells used as naive CD8 cells excluded terminally differentiated effector memory CD45RA+ cells. TCRdb keeps only in-frame clones here, not all; method: immunoSEQ multiplex PCR. The table shows about 2.1 million clones, with over 85% occurring only once. Per germline, CDR1 MNHEY and CDR2 SMNVEV (reference sequence). The CDR3 spans 15 residues. V was pared by 3 bases and J by 1 base, with 3 bases of the junction left unmatched. This sequence was found in a man aged 18 to 30 in good health. Some clones in this sample may be carry-over from other donors' samples. Sequencing was done on a sample of naive CD8+ T cells from PBMCs. V is TRBV27 and J is TRBJ2-1; TRBD1 agrees at 7 bases. The DNA of the CDR3 is TGTGCCAGCAGTTTTCGGGACAGTTCCTACAATGAGCAGTTCTTC. Amino acids: CASSFRDSSYNEQFF.